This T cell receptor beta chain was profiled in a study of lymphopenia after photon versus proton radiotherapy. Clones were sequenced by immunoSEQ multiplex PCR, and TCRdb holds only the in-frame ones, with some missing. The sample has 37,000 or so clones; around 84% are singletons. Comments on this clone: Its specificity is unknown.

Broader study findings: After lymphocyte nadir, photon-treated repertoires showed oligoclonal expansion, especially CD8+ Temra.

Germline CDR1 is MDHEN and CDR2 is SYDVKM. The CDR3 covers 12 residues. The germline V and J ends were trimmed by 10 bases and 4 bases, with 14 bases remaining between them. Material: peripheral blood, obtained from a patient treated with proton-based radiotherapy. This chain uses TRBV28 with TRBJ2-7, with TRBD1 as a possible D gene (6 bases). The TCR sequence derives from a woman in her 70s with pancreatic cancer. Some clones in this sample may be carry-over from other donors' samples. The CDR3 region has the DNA TGTGCCACCAACCAGGGGCCGTACGAGCAGTACTTC. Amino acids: CATNQGPYEQYF.